A single TCR beta chain is shown here with its context. The repertoire was sequenced with immunoSEQ multiplex PCR; TCRdb's copy has only in-frame clones and lacks some. Among about 120,000 clones listed, around 80% were seen once. This sample was included in a study of blood T cell repertoires in COVID-19. Looking at the study overall: Samples representing acute and convalescent COVID-19 were sourced from the United States, Italy and Spain.

The clonotype originates from a man aged 65 to 79 with active or convalescent COVID-19. Input material: peripheral blood.

CDR3: CASSLDGTGYNEQYF. The CDR3 DNA follows: TGCGCCAGCAGCTTGGATGGGACAGGTTACAACGAGCAGTACTTC. The V call is TRBV5-1, the J call TRBJ2-7; 8 bases align to TRBD1. Trimming cost V 0 bases and J 5 bases; bases outside gene matches: 7. Germline CDR1 is SGHRS and CDR2 is YFSETQ. This CDR3 comprises 15 residues.